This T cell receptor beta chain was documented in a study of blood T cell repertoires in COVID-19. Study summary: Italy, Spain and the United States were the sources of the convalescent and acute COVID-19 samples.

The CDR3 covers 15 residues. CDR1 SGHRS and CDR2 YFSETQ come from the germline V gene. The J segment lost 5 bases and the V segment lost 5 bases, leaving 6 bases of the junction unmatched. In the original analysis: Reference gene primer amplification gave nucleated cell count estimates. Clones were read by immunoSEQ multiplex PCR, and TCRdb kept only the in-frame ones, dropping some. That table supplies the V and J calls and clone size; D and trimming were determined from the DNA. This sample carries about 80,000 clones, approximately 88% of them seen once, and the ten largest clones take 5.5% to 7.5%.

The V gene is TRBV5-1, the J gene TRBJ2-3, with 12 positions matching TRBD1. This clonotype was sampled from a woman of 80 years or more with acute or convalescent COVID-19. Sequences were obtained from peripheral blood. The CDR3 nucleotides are TGCGCCAGCAGTAGGGACAGGGGGCGAGGAGATACGCAGTATTTT. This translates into CASSRDRGRGDTQYF. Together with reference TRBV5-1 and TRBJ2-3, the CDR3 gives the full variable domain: KAGVTQTPRYLIKTRGQQVTLSCSPISGHRSVSWYQQTPGQGLQFLFEYFSETQRNKGNFPGRFSGRQFSNSRSEMNVSTLELGDSALYLCASSRDRGRGDTQYFGPGTRLTVL.